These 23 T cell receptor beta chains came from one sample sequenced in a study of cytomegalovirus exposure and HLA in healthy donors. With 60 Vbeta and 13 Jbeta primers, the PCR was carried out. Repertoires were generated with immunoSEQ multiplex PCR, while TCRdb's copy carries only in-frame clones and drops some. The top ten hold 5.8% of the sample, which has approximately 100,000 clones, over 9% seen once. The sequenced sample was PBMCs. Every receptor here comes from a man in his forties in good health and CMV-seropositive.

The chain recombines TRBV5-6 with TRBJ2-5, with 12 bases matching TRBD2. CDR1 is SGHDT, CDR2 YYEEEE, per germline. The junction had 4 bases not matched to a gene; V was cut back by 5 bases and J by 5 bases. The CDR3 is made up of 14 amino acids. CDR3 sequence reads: CASSMTSGSETQYF. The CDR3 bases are TGTGCCAGCAGTATGACTAGCGGGAGTGAGACCCAGTACTTC.

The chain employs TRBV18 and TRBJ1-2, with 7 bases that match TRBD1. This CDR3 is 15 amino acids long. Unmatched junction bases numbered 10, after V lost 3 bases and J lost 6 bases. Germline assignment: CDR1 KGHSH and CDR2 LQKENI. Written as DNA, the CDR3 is TGTGCCAGCTCACCGAATTTCGGGACAGTAGATGGCTACACCTTC. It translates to CASSPNFGTVDGYTF.

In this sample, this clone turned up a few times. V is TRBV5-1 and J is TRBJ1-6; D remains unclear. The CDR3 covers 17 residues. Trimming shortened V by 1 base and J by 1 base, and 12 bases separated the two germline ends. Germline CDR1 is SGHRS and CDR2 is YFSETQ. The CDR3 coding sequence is TGCGCCAGCAGCTTGTATTCGGCGGAATCCTATAATTCACCCCTCCACTTT. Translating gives CASSLYSAESYNSPLHF.

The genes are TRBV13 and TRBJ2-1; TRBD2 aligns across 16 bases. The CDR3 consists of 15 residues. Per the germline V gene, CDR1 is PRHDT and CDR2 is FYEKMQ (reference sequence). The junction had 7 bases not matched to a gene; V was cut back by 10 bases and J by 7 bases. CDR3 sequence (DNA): TGTGCCACCCCGGGACTAGCGGGAGGGACGAATGAGCAGTTCTTC. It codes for CATPGLAGGTNEQFF.

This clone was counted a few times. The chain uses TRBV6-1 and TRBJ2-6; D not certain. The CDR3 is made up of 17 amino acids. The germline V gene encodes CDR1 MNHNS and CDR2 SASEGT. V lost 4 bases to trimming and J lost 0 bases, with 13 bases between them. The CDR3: CASSVYFRVSGANVLTF. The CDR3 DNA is TGTGCCAGCAGTGTCTACTTCCGGGTCTCTGGGGCCAACGTCCTGACTTTC.

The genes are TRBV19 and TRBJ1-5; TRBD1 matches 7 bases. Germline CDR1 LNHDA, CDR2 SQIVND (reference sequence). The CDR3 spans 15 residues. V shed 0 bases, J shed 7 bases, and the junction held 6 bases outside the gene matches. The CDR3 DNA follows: TGTGCCAGTAGTATAGATCGTACAGGGGTACAGCCCCAGCATTTT. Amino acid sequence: CASSIDRTGVQPQHF. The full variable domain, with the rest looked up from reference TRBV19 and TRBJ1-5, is DGGITQSPKYLFRKEGQNVTLSCEQNLNHDAMYWYRQDPGQGLRLIYYSQIVNDFQKGDIAEGYSVSREKKESFPLTVTSAQKNPTAFYLCASSIDRTGVQPQHFGDGTRLSIL.

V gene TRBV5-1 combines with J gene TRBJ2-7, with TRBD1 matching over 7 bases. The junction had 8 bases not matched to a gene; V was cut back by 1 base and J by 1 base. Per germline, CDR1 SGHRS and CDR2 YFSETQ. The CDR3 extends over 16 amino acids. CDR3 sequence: CASSLFTRDSSYEQYF. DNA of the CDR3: TGCGCCAGCAGCTTGTTCACACGGGACAGTTCCTACGAGCAGTACTTC. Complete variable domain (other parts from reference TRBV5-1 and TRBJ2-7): KAGVTQTPRYLIKTRGQQVTLSCSPISGHRSVSWYQQTPGQGLQFLFEYFSETQRNKGNFPGRFSGRQFSNSRSEMNVSTLELGDSALYLCASSLFTRDSSYEQYFGPGTRLTVT.

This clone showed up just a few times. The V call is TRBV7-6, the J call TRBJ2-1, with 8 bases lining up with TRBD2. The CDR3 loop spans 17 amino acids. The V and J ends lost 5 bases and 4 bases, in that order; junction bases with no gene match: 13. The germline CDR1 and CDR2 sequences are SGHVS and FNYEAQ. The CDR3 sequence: CASSPRRGGRSYNEQFF. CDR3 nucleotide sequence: TGTGCCAGCAGCCCGAGAAGGGGCGGGAGGTCGTACAATGAGCAGTTCTTC. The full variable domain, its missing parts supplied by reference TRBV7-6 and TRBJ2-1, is GAGVSQSPRYKVTKRGQDVALRCDPISGHVSLYWYRQALGQGPEFLTYFNYEAQQDKSGLPNDRFSAERPEGSISTLTIQRTEQRDSAMYRCASSPRRGGRSYNEQFFGPGTRLTVL.

CDR3 in amino acids: CASSLDRNQPQHF. The CDR3, as DNA: TGTGCCAGTAGTCTGGACAGGAATCAGCCCCAGCATTTT. The rearrangement links TRBV19 to TRBJ1-5; TRBD1 matches 7 bases. Germline values: CDR1 LNHDA, CDR2 SQIVND (reference sequence). The junction had 2 bases not matched to a gene; V was cut back by 5 bases and J by 4 bases. There are 13 residues in the CDR3.

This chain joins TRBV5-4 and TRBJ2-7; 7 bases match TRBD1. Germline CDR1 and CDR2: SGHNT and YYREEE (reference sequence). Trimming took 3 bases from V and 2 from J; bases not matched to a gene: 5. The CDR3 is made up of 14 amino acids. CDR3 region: CASSSRDSAYEQYF. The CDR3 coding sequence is TGTGCCAGCAGCTCTCGGGACAGTGCCTACGAGCAGTACTTC.

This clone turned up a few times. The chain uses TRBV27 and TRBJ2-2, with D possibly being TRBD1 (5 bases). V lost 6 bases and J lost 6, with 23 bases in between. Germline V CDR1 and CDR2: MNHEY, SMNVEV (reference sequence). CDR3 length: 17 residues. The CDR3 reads CASSRRPGFLGSGELFF. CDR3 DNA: TGTGCCAGCAGCCGAAGACCAGGGTTTCTAGGGTCCGGGGAGCTGTTTTTT.

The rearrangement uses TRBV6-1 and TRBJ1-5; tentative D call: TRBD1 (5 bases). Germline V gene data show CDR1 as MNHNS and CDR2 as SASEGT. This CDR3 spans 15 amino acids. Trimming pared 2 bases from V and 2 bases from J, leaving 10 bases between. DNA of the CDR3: TGTGCCAGCAGTGAAAAGGGGATAGGCAATCAGCCCCAGCATTTT. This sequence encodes CASSEKGIGNQPQHF.

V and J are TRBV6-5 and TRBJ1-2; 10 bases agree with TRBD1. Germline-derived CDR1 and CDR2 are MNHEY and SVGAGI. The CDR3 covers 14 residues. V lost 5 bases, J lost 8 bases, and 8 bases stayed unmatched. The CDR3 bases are TGTGCCAGCAGTGAAACCGGGACAGGGGACGGCTACACCTTC. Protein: CASSETGTGDGYTF.

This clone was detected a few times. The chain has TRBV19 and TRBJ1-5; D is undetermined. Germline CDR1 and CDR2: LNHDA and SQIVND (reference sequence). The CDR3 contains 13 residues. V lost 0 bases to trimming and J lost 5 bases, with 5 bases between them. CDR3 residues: CASSIDLHQPQHF. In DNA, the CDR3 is TGTGCCAGTAGTATAGATCTCCATCAGCCCCAGCATTTT.

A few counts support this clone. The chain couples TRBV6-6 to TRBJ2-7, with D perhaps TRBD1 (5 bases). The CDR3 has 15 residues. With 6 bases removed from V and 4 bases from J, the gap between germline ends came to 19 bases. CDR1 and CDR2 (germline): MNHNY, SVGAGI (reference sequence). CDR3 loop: CASSHYAQGSYEQYF. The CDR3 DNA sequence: TGTGCCAGCAGCCACTATGCCCAGGGAAGTTACGAGCAGTACTTC.

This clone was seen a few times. The DNA of the CDR3 is TGTGCCAGCAGCCCTCGAGCAGCGGGAGGTCGACCCGAGCAGTACTTC. Translated: CASSPRAAGGRPEQYF. V usage is TRBV11-2 and J usage is TRBJ2-7, with TRBD2 matching over 9 bases. This CDR3 spans 16 amino acids. Looked up from germline, CDR1 is SGHAT and CDR2 is FQNNGV. Unmatched junction bases numbered 14, after V lost 5 bases and J lost 6 bases.

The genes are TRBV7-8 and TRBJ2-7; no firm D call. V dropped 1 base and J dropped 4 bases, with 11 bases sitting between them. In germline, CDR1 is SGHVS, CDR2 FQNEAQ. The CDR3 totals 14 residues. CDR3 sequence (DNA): TGTGCCAGCAGCTTAGGTGACACGGAATACGAGCAGTACTTC. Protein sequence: CASSLGDTEYEQYF.

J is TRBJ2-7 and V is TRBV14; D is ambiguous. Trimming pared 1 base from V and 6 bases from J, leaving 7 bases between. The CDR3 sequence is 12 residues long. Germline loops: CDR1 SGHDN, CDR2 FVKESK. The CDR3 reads CASSQVRSEQYF. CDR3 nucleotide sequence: TGTGCCAGCAGCCAAGTTCGGTCCGAGCAGTACTTC.

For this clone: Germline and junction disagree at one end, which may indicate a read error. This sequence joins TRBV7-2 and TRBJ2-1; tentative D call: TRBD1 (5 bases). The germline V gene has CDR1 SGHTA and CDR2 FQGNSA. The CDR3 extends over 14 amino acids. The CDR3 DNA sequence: TGTGCCAGCAGCGGTCGCAGGGTGGATAATGGGCAGTTCTTC. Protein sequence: CASSGRRVDNGQFF.

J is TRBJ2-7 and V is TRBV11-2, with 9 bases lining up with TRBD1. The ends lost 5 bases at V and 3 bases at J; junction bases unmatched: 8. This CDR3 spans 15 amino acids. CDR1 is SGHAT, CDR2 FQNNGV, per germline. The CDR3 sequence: CASSLPGQGIYEQYF. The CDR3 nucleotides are TGTGCCAGCAGCCTTCCGGGACAGGGAATCTACGAGCAGTACTTC.

The CDR3 DNA reads TGTGCCAGCAGCTTTACAGGGGAAGAGACCCAGTACTTC. Protein sequence: CASSFTGEETQYF. The chain combines TRBV11-3 with TRBJ2-5, with 7 bases matching TRBD1. The J segment lost 3 bases and the V segment lost 3 bases, leaving 1 base of the junction unmatched. CDR3 length: 13 residues. The V gene's germline CDR1 is SGHNT and CDR2 YENEEA.

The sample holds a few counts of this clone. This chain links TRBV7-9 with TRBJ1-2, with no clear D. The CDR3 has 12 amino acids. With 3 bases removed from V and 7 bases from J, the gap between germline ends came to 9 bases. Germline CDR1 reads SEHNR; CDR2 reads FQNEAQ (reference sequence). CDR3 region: CASSLSSGGYTF. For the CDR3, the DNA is TGTGCCAGCAGCTTGTCGTCGGGTGGCTACACCTTC.

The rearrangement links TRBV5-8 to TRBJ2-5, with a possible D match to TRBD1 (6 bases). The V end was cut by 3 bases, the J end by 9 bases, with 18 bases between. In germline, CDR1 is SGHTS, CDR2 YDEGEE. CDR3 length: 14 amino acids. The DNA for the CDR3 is TGTGCCAGCAGCTCCGGACAGCTCATCAGGGCCCAGTACTTC. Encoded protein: CASSSGQLIRAQYF.